This T cell receptor beta chain was captured by sequencing in a study of cytomegalovirus exposure and HLA in healthy donors. Study as a whole: A prior analysis found 100 million to 140 million unique TCR beta sequences from 150 million to 200 million T cells. Unique TCRs numbering around 80 million, obtained from HLA-typed donors, made up an early data release.

The CDR3 is 15 amino acids. Findings and caveats of the study: The authors reported that TCR beta sequences could predict HLA-A and HLA-B alleles. These predictions were accurate for most subjects in the first cohort. A later analysis reportedly found that, within productive TCRs, an Asian-associated ancestry cluster had fewer N-insertions than the mean observed across the roughly 700 donors.

About this clone: The target antigen is unknown.

The PCR employed 60 Vbeta primers together with 13 Jbeta primers. The data were produced by immunoSEQ multiplex PCR, yet TCRdb's version contains in-frame clones alone and is incomplete. The table shows 190,000 or so clones, with 82% occurring only once. The TCR comes from a boy aged 2-15 years in good health and CMV-seronegative. The sample was PBMCs. The chain carries TRBV21-1 and TRBJ2-4; the D segment call TRBD1 is taken from the table without a DNA check. TRBV21-1 is classified as a pseudogene. CDR3 sequence (DNA): TGTGCCAGCAGCGGACCGGGACAGGGGTCTCTGCCGTTCTACTTC. This encodes CASSGPGQGSLPFYF.